These 8 T cell receptor beta chains were all obtained from the same sample, sequenced in a study of cytomegalovirus exposure and HLA in healthy donors. PCR primers comprised 60 Vbeta and 13 Jbeta primers. Here immunoSEQ multiplex PCR was the method, and the copy in TCRdb shows in-frame clones only, minus some. The sample lists over 200,000 clones, 82% occurring once. The sequenced sample consisted of PBMCs. The receptors originated from a man aged 40-49 years in good health and CMV-seropositive.

The rearrangement joins TRBV29-1 to TRBJ2-5, with D possibly TRBD2 on 6 matching bases. The CDR3 spans 13 residues. CDR1 is SQVTM and CDR2 is ANQGSEA in the germline V gene. V lost 0 bases and J 6 bases, leaving 11 bases between the germline ends. CDR3 sequence (DNA): TGCAGCGTTGAAGAGGGAGGTAAGAAGACCCAGTACTTC. Amino acid sequence: CSVEEGGKKTQYF.

This chain connects TRBV9 to TRBJ2-3, with TRBD2 identical over 14 bases. This CDR3 is built from 16 residues. Germline CDR1 is SGDLS and CDR2 is YYNGEE. Germline trimming cut 2 bases from V and 4 bases from J; bases unmatched to any gene: 3. The chain's CDR3 is CASSVRLAGGSDTQYF. CDR3 nucleotides: TGTGCCAGCAGCGTCAGACTAGCGGGAGGGTCAGATACGCAGTATTTT.

The CDR3 region has the DNA TGCGCCAGCAGCAGCGGACAGGGCCACAATGAGCAGTTCTTC. It translates to CASSSGQGHNEQFF. V usage is TRBV5-1 and J usage is TRBJ2-1; TRBD1 aligns across 8 bases. The CDR3 is 14 amino acids. Looked up from germline, CDR1 is SGHRS and CDR2 is YFSETQ. With 4 bases clipped from V and 5 bases from J, the junction kept 5 bases outside the gene matches.

The CDR3 sequence: CSVETGVAGNTIYF. In DNA, the CDR3 is TGCAGCGTTGAAACAGGAGTTGCTGGAAACACCATATATTTT. V and J are TRBV29-1 and TRBJ1-3; tentative D call: TRBD1 (5 bases). V was pared by 2 bases and J by 2 bases, with 10 bases between. This CDR3 has 14 residues. Germline CDR1 and CDR2: SQVTM and ANQGSEA.

The chain is built from TRBV6-5 and TRBJ1-4; a possible D gene is TRBD1 (5 bases). The CDR3 runs 15 residues. Germline CDR1 is MNHEY and CDR2 is SVGAGI. V was clipped by 2 bases and J by 3 bases, with 10 bases between them. Here the CDR3 reads CASSYGGGPNEKLFF. The CDR3 nucleotides read TGTGCCAGCAGTTACGGGGGGGGTCCTAATGAAAAACTGTTTTTT.

The V and J genes are TRBV7-9 and TRBJ2-7; TRBD1 agrees at 8 bases. Germline V gene data show CDR1 as SEHNR and CDR2 as FQNEAQ (reference sequence). CDR3 size: 14 residues. V was pared by 1 base and J by 4 bases, with 3 bases of the junction left unmatched. The CDR3 coding sequence is TGTGCCAGCAGCTTAGGGACAGGGATTTACGAGCAGTACTTC. Its protein product is CASSLGTGIYEQYF.

A word on this clone: An end of the junction differs from the germline gene, which may be a read error. The chain employs TRBV4-2 and TRBJ2-1, with D hard to call. This CDR3 is built from 15 residues. CDR1 is LGHNA, CDR2 YNFKEQ, per germline. Written as DNA, the CDR3 is TGTGCCAACAGCCAAGACAACTCCCTGAGAGGTGAGCAGTTCTTC. It codes for CANSQDNSLRGEQFF.

The CDR3 DNA is TGTGCCAGCAGTGTCTTCACCGGGACAGGGTCGTACGAGCAGTACGTC. Translating gives CASSVFTGTGSYEQYV. The genes are TRBV6-1 and TRBJ2-7, with TRBD1 matching over 9 bases. The CDR3 extends over 16 amino acids. Germline V gives CDR1 MNHNS, CDR2 SASEGT. Trimming took 4 bases from V and 4 from J; bases not matched to a gene: 11.